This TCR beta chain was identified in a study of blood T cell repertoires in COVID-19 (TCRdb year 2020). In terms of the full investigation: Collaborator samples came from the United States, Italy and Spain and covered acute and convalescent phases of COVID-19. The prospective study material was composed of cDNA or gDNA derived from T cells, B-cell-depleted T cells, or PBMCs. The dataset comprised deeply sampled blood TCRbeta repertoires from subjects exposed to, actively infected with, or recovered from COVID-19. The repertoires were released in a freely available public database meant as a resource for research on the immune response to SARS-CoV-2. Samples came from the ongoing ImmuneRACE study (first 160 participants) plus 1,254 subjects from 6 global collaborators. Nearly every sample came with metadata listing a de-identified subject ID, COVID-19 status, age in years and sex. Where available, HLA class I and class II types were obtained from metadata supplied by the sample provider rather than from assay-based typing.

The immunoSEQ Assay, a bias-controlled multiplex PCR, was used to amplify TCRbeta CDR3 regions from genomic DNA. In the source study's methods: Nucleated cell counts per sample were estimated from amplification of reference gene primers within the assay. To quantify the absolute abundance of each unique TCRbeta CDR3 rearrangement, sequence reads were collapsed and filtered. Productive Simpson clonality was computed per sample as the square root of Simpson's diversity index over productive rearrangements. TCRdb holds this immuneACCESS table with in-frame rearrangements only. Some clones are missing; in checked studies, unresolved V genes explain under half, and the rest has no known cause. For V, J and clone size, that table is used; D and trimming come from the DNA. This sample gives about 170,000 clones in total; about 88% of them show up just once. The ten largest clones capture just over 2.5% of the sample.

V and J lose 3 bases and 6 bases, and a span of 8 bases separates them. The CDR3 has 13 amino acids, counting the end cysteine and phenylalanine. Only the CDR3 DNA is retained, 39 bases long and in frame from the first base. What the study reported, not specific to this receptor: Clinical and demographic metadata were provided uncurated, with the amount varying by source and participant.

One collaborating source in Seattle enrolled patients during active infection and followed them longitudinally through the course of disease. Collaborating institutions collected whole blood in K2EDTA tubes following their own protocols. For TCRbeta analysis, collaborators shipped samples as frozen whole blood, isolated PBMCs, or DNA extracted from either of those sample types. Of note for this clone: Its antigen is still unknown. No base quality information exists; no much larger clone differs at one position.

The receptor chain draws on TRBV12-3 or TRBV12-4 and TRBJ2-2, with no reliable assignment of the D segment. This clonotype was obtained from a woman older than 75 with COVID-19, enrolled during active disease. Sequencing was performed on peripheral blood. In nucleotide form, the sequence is TGTGCCAGCAGTTTTAATCCTCCCGGGGAGCTGTTTTTT. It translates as CASSFNPPGELFF.